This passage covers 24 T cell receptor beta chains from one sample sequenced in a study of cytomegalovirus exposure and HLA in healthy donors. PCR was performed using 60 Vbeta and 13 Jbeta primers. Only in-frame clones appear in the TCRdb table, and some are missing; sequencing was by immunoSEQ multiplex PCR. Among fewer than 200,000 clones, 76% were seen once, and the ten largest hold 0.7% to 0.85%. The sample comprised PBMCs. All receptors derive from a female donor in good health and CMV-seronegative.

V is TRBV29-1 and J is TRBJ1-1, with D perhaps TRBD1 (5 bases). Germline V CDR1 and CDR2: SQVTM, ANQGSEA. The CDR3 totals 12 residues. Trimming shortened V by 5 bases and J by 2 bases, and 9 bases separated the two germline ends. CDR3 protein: CSVHQGNTEAFF. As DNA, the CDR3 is TGCAGCGTTCACCAGGGAAACACTGAAGCTTTCTTT.

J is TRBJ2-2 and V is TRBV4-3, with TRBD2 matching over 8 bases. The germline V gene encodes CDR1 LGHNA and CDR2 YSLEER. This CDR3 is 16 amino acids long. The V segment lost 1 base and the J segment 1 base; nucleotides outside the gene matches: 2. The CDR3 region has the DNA TGCGCCAGCAGCCAAGCTAGCGGGCTGAACACCGGGGAGCTGTTTTTT. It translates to CASSQASGLNTGELFF.

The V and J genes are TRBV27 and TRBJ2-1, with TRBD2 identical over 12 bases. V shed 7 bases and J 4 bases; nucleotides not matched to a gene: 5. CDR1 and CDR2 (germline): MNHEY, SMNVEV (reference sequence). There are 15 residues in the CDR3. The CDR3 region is CASIRTSGVYNEQFF. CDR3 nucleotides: TGTGCCAGCATCCGGACTAGCGGGGTTTACAATGAGCAGTTCTTC.

The chain's CDR3 is CASSAGAADTQYF. The CDR3 bases are TGTGCCAGCAGCGCGGGAGCGGCAGATACGCAGTATTTT. The chain couples TRBV7-2 to TRBJ2-3, with 7 bases aligning to TRBD2. The CDR3 runs 13 residues. Germline assignment: CDR1 SGHTA and CDR2 FQGNSA. V was pared by 5 bases and J by 4 bases, with 3 bases of the junction left unmatched.

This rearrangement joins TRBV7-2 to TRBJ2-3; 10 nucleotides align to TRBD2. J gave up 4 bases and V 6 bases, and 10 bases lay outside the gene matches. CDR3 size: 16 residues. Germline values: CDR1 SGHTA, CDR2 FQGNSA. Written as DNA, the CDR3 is TGTGCCAGCAGGGGGGTATCTAGCGGGGGCCCAGATACGCAGTATTTT. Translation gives CASRGVSSGGPDTQYF.

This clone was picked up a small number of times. CDR3: CASSQDGRATEAFF. The CDR3 DNA sequence: TGCGCCAGCAGCCAAGATGGGCGGGCCACTGAAGCTTTCTTT. This chain links TRBV4-1 with TRBJ1-1; D is undetermined. Germline-derived CDR1 and CDR2 are MGHRA and YSYEKL. This CDR3 is 14 amino acids long. Trimming took 0 bases from V and 4 from J, leaving 9 bases between them.

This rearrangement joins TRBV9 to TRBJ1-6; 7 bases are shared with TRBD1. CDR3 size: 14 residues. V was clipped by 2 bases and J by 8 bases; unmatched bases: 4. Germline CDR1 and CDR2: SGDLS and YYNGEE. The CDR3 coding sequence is TGTGCCAGCAGCGTGACAGGGTCCGATTCACCCCTCCACTTT. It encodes CASSVTGSDSPLHF.

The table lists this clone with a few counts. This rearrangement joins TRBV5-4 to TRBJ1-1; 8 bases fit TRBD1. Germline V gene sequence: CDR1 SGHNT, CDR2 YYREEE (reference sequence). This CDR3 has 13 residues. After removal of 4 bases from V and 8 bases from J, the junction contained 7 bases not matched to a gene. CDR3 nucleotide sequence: TGTGCCAGCAGCCAACAGGGGGACTCCGAAGCTTTCTTT. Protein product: CASSQQGDSEAFF.

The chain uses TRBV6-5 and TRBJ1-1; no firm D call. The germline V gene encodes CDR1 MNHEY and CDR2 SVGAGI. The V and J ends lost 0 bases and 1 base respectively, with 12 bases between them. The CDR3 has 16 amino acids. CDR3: CASSYSYRSGNTEAFF. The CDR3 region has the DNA TGTGCCAGCAGTTACTCCTATCGGTCAGGGAACACTGAAGCTTTCTTT.

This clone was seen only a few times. CDR3 in DNA: TGTGCCAGCAGCACGGCGGGAGGTACGCAGTATTTT. It codes for CASSTAGGTQYF. V is TRBV27 and J is TRBJ2-3; 8 bases match TRBD2. V gave up 6 bases and J gave up 8 bases; unmatched junction bases: 4. CDR1 MNHEY and CDR2 SMNVEV come from the germline V gene (reference sequence). CDR3 length: 12 residues.

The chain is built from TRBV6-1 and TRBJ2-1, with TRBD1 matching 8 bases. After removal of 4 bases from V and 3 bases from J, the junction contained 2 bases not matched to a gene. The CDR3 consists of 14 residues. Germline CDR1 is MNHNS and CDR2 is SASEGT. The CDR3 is CASSGDRNYNEQFF. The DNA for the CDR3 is TGTGCCAGCAGTGGGGACAGGAACTACAATGAGCAGTTCTTC.

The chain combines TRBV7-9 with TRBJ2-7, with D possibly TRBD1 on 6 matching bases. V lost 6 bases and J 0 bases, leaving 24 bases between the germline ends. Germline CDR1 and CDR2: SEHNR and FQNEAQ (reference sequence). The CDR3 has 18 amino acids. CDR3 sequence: CASRGATNMQGHSYEQYF. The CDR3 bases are TGTGCCAGCAGGGGGGCAACCAACATGCAGGGCCACTCCTACGAGCAGTACTTC.

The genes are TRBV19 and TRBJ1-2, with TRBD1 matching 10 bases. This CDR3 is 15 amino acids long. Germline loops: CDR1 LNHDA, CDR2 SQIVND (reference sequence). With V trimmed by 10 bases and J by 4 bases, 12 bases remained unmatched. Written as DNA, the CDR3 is TGTGCCACTAAGAAGGGACAGGGGACCACCTATGGCTACACCTTC. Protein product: CATKKGQGTTYGYTF.

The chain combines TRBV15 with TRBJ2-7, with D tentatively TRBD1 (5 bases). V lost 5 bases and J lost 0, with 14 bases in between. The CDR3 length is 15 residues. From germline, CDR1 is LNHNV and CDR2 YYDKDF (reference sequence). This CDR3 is CATSFETDGSYEQYF. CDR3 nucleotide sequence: TGTGCCACCAGCTTTGAGACAGACGGCTCCTACGAGCAGTACTTC. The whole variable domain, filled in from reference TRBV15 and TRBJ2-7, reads DAMVIQNPRYQVTQFGKPVTLSCSQTLNHNVMYWYQQKSSQAPKLLFHYYDKDFNNEADTPDNFQSRRPNTSFCFLDIRSPGLGDTAMYLCATSFETDGSYEQYFGPGTRLTVT.

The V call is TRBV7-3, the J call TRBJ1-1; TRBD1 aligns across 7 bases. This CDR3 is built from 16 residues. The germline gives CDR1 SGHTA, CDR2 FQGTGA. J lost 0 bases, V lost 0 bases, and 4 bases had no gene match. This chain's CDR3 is CASSLTGTVLNTEAFF. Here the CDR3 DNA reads TGTGCCAGCAGCTTAACGGGGACAGTGCTGAACACTGAAGCTTTCTTT.

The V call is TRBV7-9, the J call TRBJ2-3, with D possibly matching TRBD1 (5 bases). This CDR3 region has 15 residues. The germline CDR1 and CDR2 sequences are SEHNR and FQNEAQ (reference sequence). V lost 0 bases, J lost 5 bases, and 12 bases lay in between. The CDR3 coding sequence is TGTGCCAGCAGCTTAGCTAGGGGAATAGGAGATACGCAGTATTTT. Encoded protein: CASSLARGIGDTQYF.

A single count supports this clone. DNA for the CDR3: TGTGCCAGCAGTTTAGCCACCCCAGTCCTAGCGGTACAAGAGACCCAGTACTTC. This sequence encodes CASSLATPVLAVQETQYF. J is TRBJ2-5 and V is TRBV28, with 7 bases aligning to TRBD2. Germline loops: CDR1 MDHEN, CDR2 SYDVKM. V trimming: 2 bases; J trimming: 2 bases; junction bases outside the gene matches: 14. The CDR3 runs to 18 residues.

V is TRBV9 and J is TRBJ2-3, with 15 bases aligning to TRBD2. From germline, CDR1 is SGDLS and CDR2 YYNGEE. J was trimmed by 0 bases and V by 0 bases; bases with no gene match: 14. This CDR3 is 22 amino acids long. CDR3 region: CASSVGRTSGGAMYYSTDTQYF. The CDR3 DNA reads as TGTGCCAGCAGCGTAGGAAGGACTAGCGGGGGGGCCATGTATTATAGCACAGATACGCAGTATTTT.

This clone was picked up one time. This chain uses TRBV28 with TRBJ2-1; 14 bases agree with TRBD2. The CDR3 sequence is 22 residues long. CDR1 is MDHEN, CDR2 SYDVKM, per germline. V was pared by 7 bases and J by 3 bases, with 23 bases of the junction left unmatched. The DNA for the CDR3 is TGTGCCAGCACCCGATTCCTGGGGACTAGCGGGAGACTGAGTCCATACTACAATGAGCAGTTCTTC. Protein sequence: CASTRFLGTSGRLSPYYNEQFF.

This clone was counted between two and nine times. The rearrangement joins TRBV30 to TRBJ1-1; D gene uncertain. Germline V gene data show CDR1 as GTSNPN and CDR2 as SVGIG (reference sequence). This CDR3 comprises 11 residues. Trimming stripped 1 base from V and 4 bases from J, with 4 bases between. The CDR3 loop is CAWSEATEAFF. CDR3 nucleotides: TGTGCCTGGAGTGAAGCCACTGAAGCTTTCTTT.

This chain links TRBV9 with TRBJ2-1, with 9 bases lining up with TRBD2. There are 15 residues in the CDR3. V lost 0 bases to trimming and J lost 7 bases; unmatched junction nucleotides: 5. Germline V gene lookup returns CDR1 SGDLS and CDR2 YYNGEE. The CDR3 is CASSVVGGGANEQFF. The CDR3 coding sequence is TGTGCCAGCAGCGTAGTGGGCGGGGGGGCGAATGAGCAGTTCTTC.

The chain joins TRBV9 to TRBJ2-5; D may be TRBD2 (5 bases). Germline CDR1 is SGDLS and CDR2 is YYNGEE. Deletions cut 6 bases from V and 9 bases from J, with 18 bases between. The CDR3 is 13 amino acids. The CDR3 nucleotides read TGTGCCAGCAACTACGACCTTTACGGGGCCCAGTACTTC. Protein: CASNYDLYGAQYF.

The CDR3 DNA follows: TGTGCCAGCAGCTTAGCGGGAGCAAGTCGCGAGCAGTACTTC. Translation: CASSLAGASREQYF. V usage is TRBV7-2 and J usage is TRBJ2-7; tentative D call: TRBD2 (5 bases). V was pared by 0 bases and J by 6 bases, with 12 bases between. This CDR3 is 14 amino acids long. Germline CDR1 is SGHTA and CDR2 is FQGNSA.

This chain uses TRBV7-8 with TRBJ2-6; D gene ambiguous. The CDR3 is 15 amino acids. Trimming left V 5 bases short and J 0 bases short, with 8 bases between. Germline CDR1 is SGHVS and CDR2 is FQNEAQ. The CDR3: CASSPTPSGANVLTF. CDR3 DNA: TGTGCCAGCAGCCCAACACCCTCTGGGGCCAACGTCCTGACTTTC. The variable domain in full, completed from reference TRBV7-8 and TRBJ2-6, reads GAGVSQSPRYKVAKRGQDVALRCDPISGHVSLFWYQQALGQGPEFLTYFQNEAQLDKSGLPSDRFFAERPEGSVSTLKIQRTQQEDSAVYLCASSPTPSGANVLTFGAGSRLTVL.